The source of this T cell receptor (beta chain) is a study of shared clonotypes between healthy human individuals. Investigators spread the genomic DNA of each subset evenly over several immunoSEQ plates. Here immunoSEQ multiplex PCR was the method, and the copy in TCRdb shows in-frame clones only, minus some. The data contain some 900,000 clones, about three quarters of them seen just once; the ten biggest clones take up about 1.5%. Findings and caveats of the study: Apart from blood, nothing was sampled; tissue repertoires likely differ. As a rule, naive subsets had a larger estimated richness than memory subsets.

CDR3 length: 14 amino acids. Per the germline V gene, CDR1 is MNHEY and CDR2 is SVGAGI. Losses at the gene ends were 7 bases for V and 3 bases for J; bases not matched to a gene: 7. For this clone: Its cognate antigen is unknown.

The gene calls are TRBV6-5 and TRBJ2-7; 9 bases agree with TRBD2. The source material was memory CD4+ T cells sorted from blood. The subset here: CD45RA-negative fraction. The receptor was derived from a man aged 18 to 30 in good health. DNA for the CDR3: TGTGCCAGCACTCGGACTAGCGCCGACTACGAGCAGTACTTC. Amino acid sequence: CASTRTSADYEQYF.